Presented here are 22 T cell receptor beta chains from one specimen sequenced in a study of T cells in Graves' hyperthyroidism and ophthalmopathy. RNA transcripts provided the source from which TCR beta CDR3 regions were amplified. Initially, a first-round RT-PCR of the TCR CDR3 employed the HTBI primer set. MiXCR, run by TCRdb on the multiplex PCR reads, gives a single entry per CDR3 protein. The repertoire holds a few hundred thousand distinct CDR3 sequences, with approximately 14% as singletons. The specimen sequenced was blood. The receptors stem from a woman aged 18-30 years with Graves' hyperthyroidism.

This clonotype was counted a few times. V and J are TRBV6-1 and TRBJ1-5; D is possibly TRBD1 (5 bases). The germline V and J ends were trimmed by 10 bases and 0 bases, with 13 bases remaining between them. CDR1 is MNHNS and CDR2 is SASEGT in the germline V gene. The CDR3 has 14 residues. The CDR3 nucleotides read TGTGCCATCCGGGACGAAGGTAGCAATCAGCCCCAGCATTTT. Its protein product is CAIRDEGSNQPQHF.

The chain is built from TRBV4-1 and TRBJ1-4; D remains unclear. Germline CDR1 and CDR2: MGHRA and YSYEKL. The CDR3 is made up of 12 amino acids. V lost 5 bases and J 4 bases, leaving 5 bases between the germline ends. The CDR3 is CASSNFNEKLFF. The CDR3 DNA reads as TGCGCCAGCAGCAACTTTAATGAAAAACTGTTTTTT.

V usage is TRBV6-4 and J usage is TRBJ2-3, with D hard to call. The CDR3 totals 14 residues. Germline V gene lookup returns CDR1 MRHNA and CDR2 SNTAGT. Between the trimmed V and J ends, which lost 3 bases and 2 bases, there was a span of 9 bases. CDR3 in amino acids: CASSERDNTDTQYF. CDR3 nucleotide sequence: TGTGCCAGCAGTGAAAGAGACAACACAGATACGCAGTATTTT.

This clonotype was detected a few times. J is TRBJ1-2 and V is TRBV7-8, with D unresolved. V was shortened by 2 bases and J by 8 bases, with 21 bases between the two germline ends. This CDR3 has 16 amino acids. Germline loops: CDR1 SGHVS, CDR2 FQNEAQ. CDR3 DNA: TGTGCCAGCAGCTTAAGCCCCATCGGACGGAGGGAAGGCTACACCTTC. Encoded protein: CASSLSPIGRREGYTF. The whole variable domain, remainder taken from reference TRBV7-8 and TRBJ1-2, is GAGVSQSPRYKVAKRGQDVALRCDPISGHVSLFWYQQALGQGPEFLTYFQNEAQLDKSGLPSDRFFAERPEGSVSTLKIQRTQQEDSAVYLCASSLSPIGRREGYTFGSGTRLTVV.

This clonotype was recorded many times. The chain has TRBV11-2 and TRBJ2-5; D tentatively reads TRBD1 or TRBD2 (6 bases each). The germline V and J ends were trimmed by 2 bases and 5 bases, with 15 bases remaining between them. Per the germline V gene, CDR1 is SGHAT and CDR2 is FQNNGV. This CDR3 comprises 15 residues. The CDR3 DNA follows: TGTGCCAGCAGCTTAAGTCGGGGGCTGGGGGAGACCCAGTACTTC. It translates to CASSLSRGLGETQYF.

This clonotype was observed at least ten times. The rearrangement uses TRBV6-2 or TRBV6-3 and TRBJ2-3; D not resolved. V was pared by 10 bases and J by 3 bases, with 23 bases between. This CDR3 region has 16 residues. From germline, CDR1 is MNHEY and CDR2 SVGEGT. DNA for the CDR3: TGTGCCACTTCCGACCAGAGGACGGATATTACAGATACGCAGTATTTT. Its protein is CATSDQRTDITDTQYF.

The genes are TRBV20-1 and TRBJ2-1; 9 bases agree with TRBD2. The CDR3 is 14 residues long. Losses at the gene ends were 3 bases for V and 4 bases for J; bases not matched to a gene: 4. Germline CDR1 and CDR2: DFQATT and SNEGSKA (reference sequence). CDR3 protein: CSARVSGSYNEQFF. The CDR3, as DNA: TGCAGTGCTAGGGTTAGCGGGAGTTACAATGAGCAGTTCTTC.

This clonotype turned up a few times. DNA of the CDR3: TGCGCCAGCAGCCGGACAGGGCTCTCTAATGAAAAACTGTTTTTT. Encoded protein: CASSRTGLSNEKLFF. The V call is TRBV4-1, the J call TRBJ1-4, with 8 nucleotides matching TRBD1. The J segment lost 3 bases and the V segment lost 4 bases, leaving 4 bases of the junction unmatched. The CDR3 length is 15 residues. The germline V gene encodes CDR1 MGHRA and CDR2 YSYEKL.

This chain connects TRBV7-6 to TRBJ1-6; D not resolved. Per germline, CDR1 SGHVS and CDR2 FNYEAQ. The CDR3 consists of 15 residues. Trimming removed 5 bases at V and 6 bases at J, with 14 bases between. The CDR3 is CASSPDPSSNSPLHF. CDR3 sequence (DNA): TGTGCCAGCAGCCCCGACCCTAGTAGTAATTCACCCCTCCACTTT.

This clonotype was seen repeatedly, ten times or more. V usage is TRBV12-3 or TRBV12-4 and J usage is TRBJ1-1; 10 bases agree with TRBD1. Trimming removed 6 bases from V and 4 bases from J; junction bases left unmatched: 2. The CDR3 contains 13 residues. In nucleotides, the CDR3 is TGTGCCAGCAGGCGGGACAGGGGCACTGAAGCTTTCTTT. Its protein is CASRRDRGTEAFF.

This clonotype was counted only a few times. The rearrangement uses TRBV20-1 and TRBJ1-5; D is unclear. Trimming removed 3 bases from V and 2 bases from J, with 8 bases in between. In germline, CDR1 is DFQATT, CDR2 SNEGSKA (reference sequence). This CDR3 has 13 residues. Here the CDR3 reads CSASRGGNQPQHF. The CDR3 DNA is TGCAGTGCTAGTCGGGGAGGCAATCAGCCCCAGCATTTT.

The chain joins TRBV3-1 to TRBJ2-7, with D unresolved. This CDR3 has 14 residues. Germline lookup yields CDR1 LGHDT and CDR2 YNNKEL (reference sequence). Deletions cut 1 base from V and 2 bases from J, with 9 bases between. CDR3 region: CASSQAAGTYEQYF. For the CDR3, the DNA is TGTGCCAGCAGCCAAGCGGCCGGTACCTACGAGCAGTACTTC.

This clonotype was detected ten times or more. The chain is built from TRBV2 and TRBJ2-1, with D possibly matching TRBD1 (6 bases). The V end was cut by 2 bases, the J end by 8 bases, with 19 bases between. The CDR3 covers 16 residues. The V gene's germline CDR1 is SNHLY and CDR2 FYNNEI. The CDR3 DNA is TGTGCCAGCAGTGAACCCTCCGGGACACTTAGGTATGAGCAGTTCTTC. Protein sequence: CASSEPSGTLRYEQFF.

This clonotype has at least ten counts. J is TRBJ1-5 and V is TRBV12-3 or TRBV12-4; the D is unclear. The CDR3 has 13 residues. The V and J ends lost 4 bases and 5 bases respectively, with 9 bases between them. This CDR3 is CASSSSRYQPQHF. The DNA of the CDR3 is TGTGCCAGCAGTTCCAGCAGATATCAGCCCCAGCATTTT.

The chain recombines TRBV25-1 with TRBJ2-3, with TRBD1 identical over 12 bases. Germline lookup yields CDR1 MGHDK and CDR2 SYGVNS. V dropped 8 bases and J dropped 5; count of bases not matched to a gene: 11. This CDR3 region has 16 residues. For the CDR3, the DNA is TGTGCCAGCGGGGGGGACAGGGGGCGCTTCGGAGATACGCAGTATTTT. Translation gives CASGGDRGRFGDTQYF.

CDR3 bases: TGTGCCAGCAGTTTACGGACAAGGATGAACACTGAAGCTTTCTTT. Translated, it gives CASSLRTRMNTEAFF. V and J are TRBV6-1 and TRBJ1-1, with D perhaps TRBD1 (5 bases). The germline CDR1 and CDR2 sequences are MNHNS and SASEGT. The CDR3 totals 15 residues. Deletions cut 5 bases from V and 0 bases from J, with 13 bases between.

This clonotype was detected only a few times. V usage is TRBV11-3 and J usage is TRBJ2-1; weak D call: TRBD2 (7 bases). V shed 0 bases and J shed 4 bases, with 19 bases lying between them. This CDR3 is built from 18 residues. The V gene's germline CDR1 is SGHNT and CDR2 YENEEA. The CDR3 nucleotides read TGTGCCAGCAGCTTAGATACCTCGGGGGCGGGGGCTTACAATGAGCAGTTCTTC. Protein sequence: CASSLDTSGAGAYNEQFF.

This clonotype occurred many times. V and J are TRBV5-1 and TRBJ2-3; D ambiguous. V was clipped by 4 bases and J by 3 bases, with 12 bases between them. Germline CDR1 SGHRS, CDR2 YFSETQ. The CDR3 runs to 14 residues. This chain's CDR3 is CASSRLGYTDTQYF. In DNA form, the CDR3 reads TGCGCCAGCAGCCGACTTGGTTATACAGATACGCAGTATTTT.

This clonotype occurred many times. The chain uses TRBV20-1 and TRBJ2-1; D possibly corresponds to TRBD2 (6 bases). The V end lost 4 bases, the J end lost 4 bases, and 11 bases lay between the germline ends. This CDR3 spans 13 amino acids. CDR1 is DFQATT, CDR2 SNEGSKA, per germline (reference sequence). The CDR3 sequence is CSAIAATYNEQFF. DNA for the CDR3: TGCAGTGCTATAGCGGCTACTTACAATGAGCAGTTCTTC.

This clonotype was seen many times. This sequence joins TRBV12-3 or TRBV12-4 and TRBJ2-3; D unresolved. The V gene lost 5 bases and the J gene lost 2 bases, with 5 bases spanning the gap. This CDR3 contains 12 residues. The CDR3 loop is CASSMNTDTQYF. CDR3 sequence (DNA): TGTGCCAGCAGTATGAACACAGATACGCAGTATTTT.

The rearrangement joins TRBV19 to TRBJ2-5; 7 bases match TRBD1. The V and J ends lost 3 bases and 4 bases, in that order; junction bases with no gene match: 8. Germline values: CDR1 LNHDA, CDR2 SQIVND (reference sequence). The CDR3 spans 15 residues. The CDR3 coding sequence is TGTGCCAGTAGTATTTGGAGACAGGGCCCAGAGACCCAGTACTTC. This codes for CASSIWRQGPETQYF.

In its sample, this clonotype was seen many times. The chain joins TRBV28 to TRBJ2-7, with D perhaps TRBD1 (5 bases). Germline loops: CDR1 MDHEN, CDR2 SYDVKM. The CDR3 loop spans 11 amino acids. V dropped 6 bases and J dropped 7 bases, with 10 bases sitting between them. As DNA, the CDR3 is TGTGCCAGCAGCCCAGGGTCAGAGCAGTACTTC. It yields the protein CASSPGSEQYF.